The next 12 T cell receptor beta chains were all read from a single sample in a study of beta chain features in type 1 diabetes. The antigens of these receptors remain unknown. Investigators reverse transcribed all isolated RNA, so they sequenced expressed TCRB transcripts. Measured with immunoSEQ multiplex PCR; TCRdb has only the in-frame clones, and not every one. The sample includes about 340,000 clones, roughly 14% of them seen just once. Regarding the study as a whole: Within each of all four CD4+ subsets, Type 1 diabetes patients had TCRB CDR3s that were moderately but significantly shorter.

Input material: naive CD4+ T cells from blood. The receptors were sampled from a woman aged 18-29 years with type 1 diabetes.

This clone has just a few counts. The CDR3 loop is CASSLNRNYGYTF. The DNA of the CDR3 is TGTGCCAGCAGCTTGAACAGGAATTATGGCTACACCTTC. This chain connects TRBV5-4 to TRBJ1-2; weak D call: TRBD1 (5 bases). V was clipped by 1 base and J by 5 bases, with 9 bases between them. Per germline, CDR1 SGHNT and CDR2 YYREEE (reference sequence). The CDR3 consists of 13 residues.

CDR3 region: CASSLPHSPGEGRGYTF. In DNA form, the CDR3 reads TGTGCCAGCAGCTTACCTCATAGTCCAGGGGAAGGACGTGGCTACACCTTC. The chain has TRBV11-2 and TRBJ1-2, with D possibly TRBD1 on 6 matching bases. Germline V gene lookup returns CDR1 SGHAT and CDR2 FQNNGV. This CDR3 is 17 amino acids long. With 2 bases removed from V and 7 bases from J, the gap between germline ends came to 23 bases.

This rearrangement joins TRBV6-5 to TRBJ2-3; TRBD2 matches 7 bases. The germline CDR1 and CDR2 sequences are MNHEY and SVGAGI. The CDR3 is 14 amino acids. The junction had 4 bases not matched to a gene; V was cut back by 2 bases and J by 5 bases. As DNA, the CDR3 is TGTGCCAGCAGTTACAGGATAGCGGGAGATACGCAGTATTTT. Residues: CASSYRIAGDTQYF.

The rearrangement joins TRBV6-5 to TRBJ1-2, with 7 bases matching TRBD1. Germline-derived CDR1 and CDR2 are MNHEY and SVGAGI. The CDR3 covers 13 residues. Unmatched junction bases numbered 5, after V lost 6 bases and J lost 4 bases. CDR3 coding DNA: TGTGCCAGCAGAGCAGGGGGAGCCTATGGCTACACCTTC. It translates to CASRAGGAYGYTF.

This chain connects TRBV4-1 to TRBJ2-2, with 10 bases fitting TRBD2. The CDR3 loop spans 16 amino acids. Looked up from germline, CDR1 is MGHRA and CDR2 is YSYEKL. Trimming took 4 bases from V and 6 from J; bases not matched to a gene: 8. CDR3 in DNA: TGCGCCAGCAGCCCACTAGCGGGGATTTTCCCCGGGGAGCTGTTTTTT. Residues: CASSPLAGIFPGELFF.

This clone was counted between two and nine times. The J gene is TRBJ2-1, the V gene TRBV13; 7 bases are a match to TRBD2. Germline trimming cut 4 bases from V and 9 bases from J; bases unmatched to any gene: 12. The CDR3 covers 15 residues. Germline loops: CDR1 PRHDT, CDR2 FYEKMQ (reference sequence). The CDR3 spells CASSYPLAGVGEQFF. CDR3 DNA: TGTGCCAGCAGCTACCCCCTGGCGGGAGTAGGTGAGCAGTTCTTC.

This clone was counted only a few times. V usage is TRBV5-6 and J usage is TRBJ2-1, with D maybe TRBD2 (5 bases). The germline V and J ends were trimmed by 5 bases and 4 bases, with 10 bases remaining between them. Germline CDR1 and CDR2: SGHDT and YYEEEE. CDR3 length: 13 amino acids. CDR3 in amino acids: CASSTGMYNEQFF. CDR3 sequence (DNA): TGTGCCAGCAGTACGGGAATGTACAATGAGCAGTTCTTC. Variable domain in full (rest from reference TRBV5-6 and TRBJ2-1): DAGVTQSPTHLIKTRGQQVTLRCSPKSGHDTVSWYQQALGQGPQFIFQYYEEEERQRGNFPDRFSGHQFPNYSSELNVNALLLGDSALYLCASSTGMYNEQFFGPGTRLTVL.

The rearrangement links TRBV11-2 to TRBJ1-5, with 7 positions matching TRBD1. The germline CDR1 and CDR2 sequences are SGHAT and FQNNGV. V shed 5 bases, J shed 7 bases, and the junction held 8 bases outside the gene matches. The CDR3 is 14 residues long. The CDR3 loop reads CASSQRGLGQPQHF. CDR3 bases: TGTGCCAGCAGCCAAAGGGGGCTAGGACAGCCCCAGCATTTT.

In its sample, this clone was seen once. The gene calls are TRBV6-5 and TRBJ1-4; D may be TRBD1 (6 bases). V lost 9 bases and J 8 bases, leaving 19 bases between the germline ends. CDR1 is MNHEY, CDR2 SVGAGI, per germline. This CDR3 region has 14 residues. The CDR3 bases are TGTGCCAGTATGGCGACAGGTTTGAAGGAAAAACTGTTTTTT. As protein: CASMATGLKEKLFF.

This clone was detected only a few times. The chain recombines TRBV9 with TRBJ2-2; the match to TRBD1 covers 10 bases. From germline, CDR1 is SGDLS and CDR2 YYNGEE. V lost 4 bases, J lost 6 bases, and 18 bases stayed unmatched. This CDR3 is built from 19 residues. CDR3 protein: CASSQPTGGDRGSPGELFF. CDR3 in DNA: TGTGCCAGCAGCCAGCCCACCGGCGGGGACAGGGGAAGTCCCGGGGAGCTGTTTTTT.

This chain uses TRBV7-2 with TRBJ1-4; 9 bases are a match to TRBD1. The CDR3 runs to 15 residues. Germline-derived CDR1 and CDR2 are SGHTA and FQGNSA. V shed 5 bases, J shed 8 bases, and the junction held 9 bases outside the gene matches. CDR3 sequence reads: CASSRGGQGGEKLFF. CDR3 DNA: TGTGCCAGCAGCCGGGGGGGACAGGGAGGCGAAAAACTGTTTTTT.

The V call is TRBV27, the J call TRBJ2-3; no firm D call. In germline, CDR1 is MNHEY, CDR2 SMNVEV (reference sequence). This CDR3 contains 11 residues. V lost 2 bases and J 5 bases, leaving 2 bases between the germline ends. CDR3 sequence: CASSLQDTQYF. The CDR3 DNA is TGTGCCAGCAGTTTACAAGATACGCAGTATTTT.